Presented here are 2 T cell receptor beta chains from one specimen sequenced in a study of cytomegalovirus exposure and HLA in healthy donors. It was with 60 Vbeta and 13 Jbeta primers that the PCR ran. Sequencing used immunoSEQ multiplex PCR; TCRdb keeps in-frame clones, though not all of them. The table includes about 120,000 clones, approximately 76% detected once. Material: PBMCs. All receptors come from a man aged 50 to 59 in good health and CMV-seropositive.

This rearrangement joins TRBV7-6 to TRBJ1-1; D not certain. From germline, CDR1 is SGHVS and CDR2 FNYEAQ. The ends were cut back, 5 bases at V and 1 base at J, with 8 bases in the middle. CDR3 length equals 13 residues. The CDR3 spells CASSPGGNTEAFF. The CDR3 nucleotides are TGTGCCAGCAGCCCCGGAGGGAACACTGAAGCTTTCTTT.

The CDR3: CASSLETGYGYTF. CDR3 coding DNA: TGTGCCAGCAGTTTAGAAACAGGCTATGGCTACACCTTC. This chain joins TRBV27 and TRBJ1-2; D might be TRBD1 (5 bases). V was clipped by 2 bases and J by 4 bases, with 8 bases between them. Germline V gene data show CDR1 as MNHEY and CDR2 as SMNVEV (reference sequence). This CDR3 region has 13 residues.